This T cell receptor beta chain comes out of a study of OX40 agonist ivuxolimab in advanced cancers. Study observations and caveats: More expanded clones were seen, on average, in CD8+ T cells than in CD4+. Those patients achieving a partial response at 0.1-3.0 mg/kg showed among the lowest clonal expansion.

This clone was detected once. Antigen: not known. The germline CDR1 and CDR2 sequences are MNHEY and SVGAGI. The V segment lost 6 bases and the J segment 6 bases; nucleotides outside the gene matches: 7. CDR3 length: 14 amino acids. Profiled with immunoSEQ multiplex PCR; TCRdb holds only in-frame clones, not every one. The table lists tens of thousands of clones, around 90% of them singletons. The receptor's source is an adult with an advanced solid tumor such as melanoma, head and neck, liver or kidney cancer. The material sequenced was CD4+ or CD8+ T cells sorted from blood, taken in a trial of the OX40 agonist ivuxolimab. The chain has TRBV6-5 and TRBJ1-5; 8 bases fit TRBD1. CDR3 amino acids: CASRSDRGGQPQHF. The CDR3, as DNA: TGTGCCAGCAGAAGTGACAGGGGAGGTCAGCCCCAGCATTTT.